Sequencing of this T cell receptor beta chain was carried out in a study of T cells in Graves' hyperthyroidism and ophthalmopathy. The CDR3 regions of TCR beta were amplified from RNA transcripts. The TCR CDR3 first-round RT-PCR relied on the HTBI primer set. TCRdb reprocessed the multiplex PCR reads via MiXCR and lists one record per CDR3 protein. The repertoire includes hundreds of thousands of distinct CDR3 sequences, approximately 25% of them detected once, and 10% to 12% sits in the top ten. This clonotype was observed many times. The CDR3 runs to 17 residues. V lost 6 bases to trimming and J lost 0 bases; unmatched junction nucleotides: 13. Germline CDR1 is MNHNS and CDR2 is SASEGT.

This chain joins TRBV6-1 and TRBJ1-2; TRBD1 aligns across 7 bases. The receptor was derived from a woman in her 30s with Graves' ophthalmopathy. Material for sequencing was blood. This CDR3 is CASSEHSYTGANYGYTF. CDR3 in DNA: TGTGCCAGCAGCGAACACAGTTACACAGGGGCTAACTATGGCTACACCTTC.